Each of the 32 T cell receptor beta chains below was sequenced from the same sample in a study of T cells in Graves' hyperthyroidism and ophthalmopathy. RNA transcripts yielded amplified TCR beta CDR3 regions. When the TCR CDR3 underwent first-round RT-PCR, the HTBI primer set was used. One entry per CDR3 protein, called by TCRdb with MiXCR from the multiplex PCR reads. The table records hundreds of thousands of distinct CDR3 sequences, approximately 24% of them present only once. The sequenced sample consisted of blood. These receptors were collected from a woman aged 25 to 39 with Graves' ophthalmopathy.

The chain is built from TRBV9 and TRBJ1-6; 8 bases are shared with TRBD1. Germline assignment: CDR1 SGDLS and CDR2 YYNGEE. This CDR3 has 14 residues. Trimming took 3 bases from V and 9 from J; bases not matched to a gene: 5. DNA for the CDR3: TGTGCCAGCAGCGAGGGACAGGCGGTTTCACCCCTCCACTTT. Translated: CASSEGQAVSPLHF.

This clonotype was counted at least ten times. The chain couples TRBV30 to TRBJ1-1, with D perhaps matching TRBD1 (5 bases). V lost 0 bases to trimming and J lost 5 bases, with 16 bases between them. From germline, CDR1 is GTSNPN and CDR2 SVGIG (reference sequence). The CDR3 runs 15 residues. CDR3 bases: TGTGCCTGGAGTGTTATAACAGGATTGTATACTGAAGCTTTCTTT. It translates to CAWSVITGLYTEAFF.

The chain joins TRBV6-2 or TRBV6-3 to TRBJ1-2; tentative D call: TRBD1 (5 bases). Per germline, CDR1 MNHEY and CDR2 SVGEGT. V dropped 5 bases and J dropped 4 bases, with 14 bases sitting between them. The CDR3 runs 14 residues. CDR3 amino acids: CASSGTGLGYGYTF. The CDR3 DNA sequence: TGTGCCAGCAGTGGGACGGGGTTGGGCTATGGCTACACCTTC.

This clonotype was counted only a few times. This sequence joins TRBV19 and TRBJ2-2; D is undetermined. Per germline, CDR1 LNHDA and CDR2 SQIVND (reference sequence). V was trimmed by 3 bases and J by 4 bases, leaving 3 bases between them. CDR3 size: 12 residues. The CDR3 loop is CASSISTGELFF. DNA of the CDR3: TGTGCCAGTAGTATCTCCACCGGGGAGCTGTTTTTT.

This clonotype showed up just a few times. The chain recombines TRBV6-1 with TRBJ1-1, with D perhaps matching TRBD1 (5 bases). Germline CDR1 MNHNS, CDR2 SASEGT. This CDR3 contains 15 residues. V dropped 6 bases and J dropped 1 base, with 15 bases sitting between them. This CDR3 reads CASRTTPTANTEAFF. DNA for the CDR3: TGTGCCAGCAGAACTACACCGACAGCGAACACTGAAGCTTTCTTT.

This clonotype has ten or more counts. CDR3 loop: CASSSPDRGRGQPQHF. CDR3 bases: TGTGCCAGCAGTTCCCCGGACAGGGGAAGAGGTCAGCCCCAGCATTTT. V and J are TRBV6-2 or TRBV6-3 and TRBJ1-5, with TRBD1 matching over 9 bases. The J segment lost 6 bases and the V segment lost 4 bases, leaving 10 bases of the junction unmatched. The germline CDR1 and CDR2 sequences are MNHEY and SVGEGT. The CDR3 covers 16 residues.

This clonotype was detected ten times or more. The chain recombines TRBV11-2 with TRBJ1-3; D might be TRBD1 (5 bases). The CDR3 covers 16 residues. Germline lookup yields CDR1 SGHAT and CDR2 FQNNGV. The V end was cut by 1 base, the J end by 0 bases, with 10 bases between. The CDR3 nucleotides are TGTGCCAGCAGCTTAGGCGGGGGAATCTCTGGAAACACCATATATTTT. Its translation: CASSLGGGISGNTIYF.

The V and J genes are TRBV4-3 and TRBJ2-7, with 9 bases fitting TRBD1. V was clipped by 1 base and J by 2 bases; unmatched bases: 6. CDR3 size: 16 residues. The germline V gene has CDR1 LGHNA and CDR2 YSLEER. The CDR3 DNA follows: TGCGCCAGCAGCCAAGGTGGGACAGGGTCCACCTACGAGCAGTACTTC. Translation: CASSQGGTGSTYEQYF.

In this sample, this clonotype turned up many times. For the CDR3, the DNA is TGTGCCAGCAGCAGTCGACAGCCGAACACTGAAGCTTTCTTT. Its protein product is CASSSRQPNTEAFF. The chain carries TRBV11-2 and TRBJ1-1; the D gene is possibly TRBD1 (5 bases). CDR1 is SGHAT and CDR2 is FQNNGV in the germline V gene. V lost 5 bases, J lost 1 base, and 11 bases lay in between. This CDR3 has 14 amino acids.

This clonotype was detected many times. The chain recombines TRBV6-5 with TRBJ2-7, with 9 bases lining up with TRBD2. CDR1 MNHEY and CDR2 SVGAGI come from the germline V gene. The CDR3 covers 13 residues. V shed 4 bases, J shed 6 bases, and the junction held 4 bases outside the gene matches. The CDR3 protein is CASSSGLALEQYF. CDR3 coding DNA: TGTGCCAGCAGTTCGGGACTAGCTCTCGAGCAGTACTTC.

CDR3 sequence (DNA): TGTGCCACCAGTGATCCCCACCTGAAGGAGGGCCTCACAGATACGCAGTATTTT. Translation: CATSDPHLKEGLTDTQYF. The gene calls are TRBV24-1 and TRBJ2-3; D possibly corresponds to TRBD2 (6 bases). The CDR3 has 18 amino acids. Per germline, CDR1 KGHDR and CDR2 SFDVKD. V dropped 3 bases and J dropped 2 bases, with 20 bases sitting between them.

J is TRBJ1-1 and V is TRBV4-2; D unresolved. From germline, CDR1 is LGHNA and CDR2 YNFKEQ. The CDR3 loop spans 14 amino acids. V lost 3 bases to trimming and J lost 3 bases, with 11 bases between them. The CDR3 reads CASSHWIPDTEAFF. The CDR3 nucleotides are TGTGCCAGCAGCCACTGGATACCGGACACTGAAGCTTTCTTT.

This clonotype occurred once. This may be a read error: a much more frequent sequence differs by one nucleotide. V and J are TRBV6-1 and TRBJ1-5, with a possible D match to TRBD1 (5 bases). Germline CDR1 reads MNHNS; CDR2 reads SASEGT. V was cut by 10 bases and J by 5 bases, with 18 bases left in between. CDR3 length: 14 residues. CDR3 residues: CAIRAARVDQPQHF. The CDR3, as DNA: TGTGCCATCAGGGCGGCGCGGGTAGATCAGCCCCAGCATTTT.

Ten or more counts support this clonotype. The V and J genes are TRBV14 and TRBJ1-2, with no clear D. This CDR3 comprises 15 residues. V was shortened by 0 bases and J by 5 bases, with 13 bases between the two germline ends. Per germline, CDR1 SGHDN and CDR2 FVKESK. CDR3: CASSQEFTGSYGYTF. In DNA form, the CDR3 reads TGTGCCAGCAGCCAAGAGTTTACGGGGAGTTATGGCTACACCTTC.

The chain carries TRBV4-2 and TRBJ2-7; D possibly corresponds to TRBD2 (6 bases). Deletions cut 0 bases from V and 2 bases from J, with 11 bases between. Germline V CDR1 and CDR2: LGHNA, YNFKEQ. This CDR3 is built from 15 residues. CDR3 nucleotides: TGTGCCAGCAGCCAAGATGGCGGGGTTACCTACGAGCAGTACTTC. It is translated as CASSQDGGVTYEQYF.

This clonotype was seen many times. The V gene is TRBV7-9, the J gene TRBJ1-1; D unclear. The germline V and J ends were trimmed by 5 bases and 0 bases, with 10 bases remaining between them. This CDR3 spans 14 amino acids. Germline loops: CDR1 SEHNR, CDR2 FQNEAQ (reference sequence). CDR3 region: CASSPIWMNTEAFF. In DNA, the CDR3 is TGTGCCAGCAGCCCCATATGGATGAACACTGAAGCTTTCTTT.

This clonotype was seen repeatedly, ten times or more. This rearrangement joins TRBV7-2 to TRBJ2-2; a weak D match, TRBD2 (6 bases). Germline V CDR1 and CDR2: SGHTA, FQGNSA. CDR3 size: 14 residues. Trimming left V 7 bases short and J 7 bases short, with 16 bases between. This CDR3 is CASKGHPEGGELFF. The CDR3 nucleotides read TGTGCCAGCAAGGGGCACCCGGAGGGCGGGGAGCTGTTTTTT.

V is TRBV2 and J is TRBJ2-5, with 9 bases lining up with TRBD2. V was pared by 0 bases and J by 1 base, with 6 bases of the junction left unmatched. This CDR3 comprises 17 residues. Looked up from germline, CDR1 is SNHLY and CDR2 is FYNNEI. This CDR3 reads CASSEARGTSSQETQYF. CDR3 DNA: TGTGCCAGCAGTGAAGCCCGGGGGACTAGCAGCCAAGAGACCCAGTACTTC.

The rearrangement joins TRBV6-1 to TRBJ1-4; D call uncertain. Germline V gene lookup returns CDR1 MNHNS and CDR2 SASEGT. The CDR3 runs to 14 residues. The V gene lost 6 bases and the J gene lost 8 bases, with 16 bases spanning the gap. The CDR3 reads CASSPSGPREKLFF. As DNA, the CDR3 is TGTGCCAGCAGCCCCTCCGGGCCAAGGGAAAAACTGTTTTTT.

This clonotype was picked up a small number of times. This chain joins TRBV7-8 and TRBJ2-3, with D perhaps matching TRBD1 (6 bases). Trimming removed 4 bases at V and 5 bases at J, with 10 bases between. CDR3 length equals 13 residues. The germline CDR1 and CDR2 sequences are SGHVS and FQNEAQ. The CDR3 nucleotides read TGTGCCAGCAGCTCATACAGGGAAGATACGCAGTATTTT. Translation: CASSSYREDTQYF.

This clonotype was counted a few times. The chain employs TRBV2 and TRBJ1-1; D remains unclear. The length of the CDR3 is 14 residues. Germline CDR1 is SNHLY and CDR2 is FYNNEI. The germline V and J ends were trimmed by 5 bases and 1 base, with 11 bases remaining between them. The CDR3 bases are TGTGCCAGCAGTCATAGAGAGGAGAACACTGAAGCTTTCTTT. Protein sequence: CASSHREENTEAFF.

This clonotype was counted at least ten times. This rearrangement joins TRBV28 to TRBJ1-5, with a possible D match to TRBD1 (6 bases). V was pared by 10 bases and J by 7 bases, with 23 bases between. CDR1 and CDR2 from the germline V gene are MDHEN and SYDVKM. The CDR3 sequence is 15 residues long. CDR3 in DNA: TGTGCCAACCAGAGGGGGGGGTCGACGAAACAGCCCCAGCATTTT. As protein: CANQRGGSTKQPQHF.

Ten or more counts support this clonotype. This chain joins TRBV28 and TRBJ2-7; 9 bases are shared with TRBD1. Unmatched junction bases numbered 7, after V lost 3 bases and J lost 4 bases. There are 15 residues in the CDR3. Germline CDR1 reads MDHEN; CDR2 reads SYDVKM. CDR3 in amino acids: CASSLPGTGQYEQYF. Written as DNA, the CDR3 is TGTGCCAGCAGTTTGCCTGGGACAGGGCAATACGAGCAGTACTTC.

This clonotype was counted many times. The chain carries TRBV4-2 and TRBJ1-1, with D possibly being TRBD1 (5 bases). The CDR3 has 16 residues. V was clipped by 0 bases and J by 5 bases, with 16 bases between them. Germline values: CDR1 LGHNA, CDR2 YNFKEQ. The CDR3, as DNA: TGTGCCAGCAGCCAAGAAGGGTCGGGGGTGAGAACTGAAGCTTTCTTT. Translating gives CASSQEGSGVRTEAFF.

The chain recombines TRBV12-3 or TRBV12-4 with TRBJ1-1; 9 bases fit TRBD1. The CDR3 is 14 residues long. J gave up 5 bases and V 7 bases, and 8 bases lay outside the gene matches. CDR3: CASTPGQGGTEAFF. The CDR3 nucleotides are TGTGCCAGCACCCCGGGACAGGGAGGGACTGAAGCTTTCTTT.

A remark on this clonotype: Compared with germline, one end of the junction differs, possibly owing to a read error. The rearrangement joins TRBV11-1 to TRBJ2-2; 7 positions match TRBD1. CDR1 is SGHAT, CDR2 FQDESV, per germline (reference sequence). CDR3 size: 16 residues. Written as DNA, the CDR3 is TGTGCCAGCAGCGTAACAGGGGTTTCGGCCACCGGGGAGCTGTTTTTC. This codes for CASSVTGVSATGELFF. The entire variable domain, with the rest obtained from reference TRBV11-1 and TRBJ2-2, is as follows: EAEVAQSPRYKITEKSQAVAFWCDPISGHATLYWYRQILGQGPELLVQFQDESVVDDSQLPKDRFSAERLKGVDSTLKIQPAELGDSAMYLCASSVTGVSATGELFFGEGSRLTVL.

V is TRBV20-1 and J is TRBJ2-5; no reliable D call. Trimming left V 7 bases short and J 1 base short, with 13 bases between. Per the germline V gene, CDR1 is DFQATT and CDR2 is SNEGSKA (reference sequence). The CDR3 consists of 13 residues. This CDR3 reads CSVVSQIQETQYF. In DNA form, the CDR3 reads TGCAGTGTCGTTAGCCAGATCCAAGAGACCCAGTACTTC.

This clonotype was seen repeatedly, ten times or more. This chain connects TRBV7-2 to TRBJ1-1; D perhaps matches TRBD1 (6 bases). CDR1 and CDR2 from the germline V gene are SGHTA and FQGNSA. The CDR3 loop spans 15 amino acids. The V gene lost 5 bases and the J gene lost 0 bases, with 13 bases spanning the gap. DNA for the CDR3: TGTGCCAGCAGCCCCCGGACAGAGATGAACACTGAAGCTTTCTTT. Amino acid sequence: CASSPRTEMNTEAFF.

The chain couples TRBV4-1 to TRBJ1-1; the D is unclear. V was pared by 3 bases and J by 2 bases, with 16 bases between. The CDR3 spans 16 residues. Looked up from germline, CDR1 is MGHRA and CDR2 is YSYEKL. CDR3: CASSHPPRRGNTEAFF. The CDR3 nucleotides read TGCGCCAGCAGCCACCCCCCCCGGCGGGGTAACACTGAAGCTTTCTTT.

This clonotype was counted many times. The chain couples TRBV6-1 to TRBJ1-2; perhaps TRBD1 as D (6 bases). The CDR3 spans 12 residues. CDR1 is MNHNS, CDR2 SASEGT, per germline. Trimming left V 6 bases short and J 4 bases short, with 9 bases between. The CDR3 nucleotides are TGTGCCAGCAGCGGGGGCTCCTATGGCTACACCTTC. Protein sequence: CASSGGSYGYTF.

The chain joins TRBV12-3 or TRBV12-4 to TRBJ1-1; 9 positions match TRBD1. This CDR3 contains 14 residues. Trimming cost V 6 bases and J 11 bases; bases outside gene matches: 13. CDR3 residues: CASSLGPGQGSAFF. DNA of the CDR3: TGTGCCAGCAGCTTGGGTCCGGGACAGGGATCGGCTTTCTTT.

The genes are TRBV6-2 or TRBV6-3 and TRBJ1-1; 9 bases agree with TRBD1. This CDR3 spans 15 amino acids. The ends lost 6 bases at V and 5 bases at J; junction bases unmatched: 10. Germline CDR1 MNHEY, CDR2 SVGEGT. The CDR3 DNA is TGTGCCAGCAGCGAACCGGGACAGGGTTGGACTGAAGCTTTCTTT. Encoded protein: CASSEPGQGWTEAFF.